The 27 T cell receptor beta chains below were found in one sample sequenced in a study of vaccination and CD4 T cells after COVID-19. Indicated treatment: roughly 10-day PBMC culture with coronavirus spike peptide pools or control peptides (ViraFEST assay). The Oncomine TCR Beta short-read assay was applied to DNA of cultured CD4+ T cells. In TCRdb, the PCR reads were re-called with MiXCR into one record per CDR3 protein. The sample yields some 17,000 distinct CDR3 sequences, approximately 50% seen once. Antigens of these TCRs are unknown. This specimen was CD4+ T cells from blood, cultured in vitro, taken before SARS-CoV-2 vaccination. The receptor source for this set is a human donor who received a COVID-19 vaccine.

This clonotype was observed a handful of times. The gene calls are TRBV4-1 and TRBJ2-5; a weak D match, TRBD2 (6 bases). This CDR3 spans 16 amino acids. Trimming removed 1 base at V and 4 bases at J, with 16 bases between. Germline-derived CDR1 and CDR2 are MGHRA and YSYEKL. DNA for the CDR3: TGCGCCAGCAGCCAAGGGGGAGGCCTAAACAGAGAGACCCAGTACTTC. Encoded protein: CASSQGGGLNRETQYF.

The gene calls are TRBV5-8 and TRBJ1-2; D is unclear. The CDR3 runs 14 residues. V was clipped by 4 bases and J by 0 bases, with 10 bases between them. Germline-derived CDR1 and CDR2 are SGHTS and YDEGEE. This CDR3 reads CASSPETTNYGYTF. The DNA for the CDR3 is TGTGCCAGCAGCCCAGAGACCACTAACTATGGCTACACCTTC.

This clonotype is categorized as medium-sized (0.01 to 0.1%). The genes are TRBV27 and TRBJ1-2; D might be TRBD1 (6 bases). CDR3 length: 14 residues. Germline loops: CDR1 MNHEY, CDR2 SMNVEV (reference sequence). V was cut by 6 bases and J by 4 bases, with 15 bases left in between. CDR3 residues: CASRPKGGLYGYTF. CDR3 bases: TGTGCCAGCAGGCCAAAGGGGGGACTCTATGGCTACACCTTC.

The genes are TRBV30 and TRBJ1-1, with 8 positions matching TRBD1. The CDR3 is made up of 11 amino acids. Germline loops: CDR1 GTSNPN, CDR2 SVGIG (reference sequence). V was clipped by 8 bases and J by 4 bases; unmatched bases: 3. As DNA, the CDR3 is TGTGCCAAAGACAGGGGCACTGAAGCTTTCTTT. Amino acid sequence: CAKDRGTEAFF.

Only a few counts were recorded for this clonotype. The chain is built from TRBV11-3 and TRBJ2-7; TRBD1 agrees at 9 bases. The CDR3 is 14 amino acids. Germline V lookup: CDR1 SGHNT, CDR2 YENEEA. V lost 6 bases and J lost 5; bases outside the gene matches: 8. CDR3 nucleotide sequence: TGTGCCAGCAGGGGACAGGGAACTTTAAACGAGCAGTACTTC. It encodes CASRGQGTLNEQYF.

The gene calls are TRBV20-1 and TRBJ1-2, with TRBD1 matching 9 bases. The CDR3 spans 15 residues. Germline V lookup: CDR1 DFQATT, CDR2 SNEGSKA (reference sequence). With 1 base clipped from V and 7 bases from J, the junction kept 10 bases outside the gene matches. CDR3 sequence reads: CSARAPPQGAGGYTF. The CDR3 nucleotides read TGCAGTGCTAGAGCCCCACCACAGGGGGCGGGTGGCTACACCTTC.

This clonotype was observed a few times. The chain combines TRBV2 with TRBJ1-6; 8 positions agree with TRBD1. The CDR3 has 13 residues. The V gene's germline CDR1 is SNHLY and CDR2 FYNNEI. The V gene end was trimmed by 7 bases and the J gene end by 7 bases; junction bases not matched to a gene: 3. The CDR3 loop is CASIRDRNSPLHF. CDR3 nucleotide sequence: TGTGCCAGCATCCGGGACAGGAATTCACCCCTCCACTTT.

This clonotype was found a few times. The chain employs TRBV6-2 or TRBV6-3 and TRBJ2-1; 7 bases fit TRBD2. The junction had 9 bases not matched to a gene; V was cut back by 9 bases and J by 7 bases. Germline CDR1 and CDR2: MNHEY and SVGEGT. CDR3 length equals 13 residues. CDR3 region: CASTGIAGNEQFF. The CDR3 DNA follows: TGTGCCAGTACGGGGATAGCGGGTAATGAGCAGTTCTTC.

V usage is TRBV20-1 and J usage is TRBJ2-1; D gene unclear. This CDR3 region has 11 residues. Trimming removed 5 bases from V and 4 bases from J, with 6 bases in between. In germline, CDR1 is DFQATT, CDR2 SNEGSKA (reference sequence). CDR3 amino acids: CSAHIYNEQFF. CDR3 sequence (DNA): TGCAGTGCTCACATATACAATGAGCAGTTCTTC.

The chain links TRBV24-1 to TRBJ2-7; D not certain. V lost 9 bases to trimming and J lost 3 bases, with 8 bases between them. Per the germline V gene, CDR1 is KGHDR and CDR2 is SFDVKD. The CDR3 length is 11 residues. The CDR3 reads CATASGYEQYF. The CDR3 nucleotides are TGTGCCACCGCCTCGGGCTACGAGCAGTACTTC.

This clonotype was found a few times. The chain couples TRBV5-6 to TRBJ1-2; the match to TRBD1 covers 7 bases. With V trimmed by 0 bases and J by 7 bases, 9 bases remained unmatched. The length of the CDR3 is 15 residues. Germline V gene sequence: CDR1 SGHDT, CDR2 YYEEEE. The CDR3 bases are TGTGCCAGCAGCTTGGAGTTACAGGGGAATGGTGGCTACACCTTC. This sequence encodes CASSLELQGNGGYTF. The whole variable domain, filled in from reference TRBV5-6 and TRBJ1-2, reads DAGVTQSPTHLIKTRGQQVTLRCSPKSGHDTVSWYQQALGQGPQFIFQYYEEEERQRGNFPDRFSGHQFPNYSSELNVNALLLGDSALYLCASSLELQGNGGYTFGSGTRLTVV.

The chain joins TRBV12-3 or TRBV12-4 to TRBJ1-1; perhaps TRBD1 as D (6 bases). The V gene lost 2 bases and the J gene lost 7 bases, with 11 bases spanning the gap. The CDR3 consists of 13 residues. The CDR3 protein is CASSLRQGHEAFF. CDR3 bases: TGTGCCAGCAGTTTAAGGCAGGGACATGAAGCTTTCTTT.

This clonotype was counted between two and nine times. The chain combines TRBV7-2 with TRBJ2-7; D gene ambiguous. Trimming removed 4 bases at V and 0 bases at J, with 10 bases between. CDR1 is SGHTA, CDR2 FQGNSA, per germline. There are 14 residues in the CDR3. The CDR3 sequence is CASSSTLSSYEQYF. The DNA for the CDR3 is TGTGCCAGCAGCTCGACTCTAAGCTCCTACGAGCAGTACTTC. Variable domain in full (rest from reference TRBV7-2 and TRBJ2-7): GAGVSQSPSNKVTEKGKDVELRCDPISGHTALYWYRQSLGQGLEFLIYFQGNSAPDKSGLPSDRFSAERTGGSVSTLTIQRTQQEDSAVYLCASSSTLSSYEQYFGPGTRLTVT.

This clonotype turned up a few times. The chain links TRBV5-5 to TRBJ1-2; D is uncertain. CDR1 is SGHKS, CDR2 YYEKEE, per germline (reference sequence). The CDR3 has 13 amino acids. V lost 5 bases and J 0 bases, leaving 8 bases between the germline ends. The CDR3 loop is CASSPGPNYGYTF. For the CDR3, the DNA is TGTGCCAGCAGTCCCGGGCCTAACTATGGCTACACCTTC.

CDR3 DNA sequence: TGTGCCAGCAGCACGAGGAGGCCAGGGGGTAAAGAGACCCAGTACTTC. Residues: CASSTRRPGGKETQYF. The chain links TRBV2 to TRBJ2-5, with TRBD1 matching 7 bases. Germline CDR1 is SNHLY and CDR2 is FYNNEI. The CDR3 covers 16 residues. Trimming cost V 6 bases and J 3 bases; bases outside gene matches: 13.

The V and J genes are TRBV12-3 or TRBV12-4 and TRBJ2-7; 10 positions agree with TRBD2. V shed 7 bases and J 6 bases; nucleotides not matched to a gene: 12. The CDR3 runs 15 residues. Here the CDR3 DNA reads TGTGCCAGCACCGAAAAGAGGGGACTAGCGTCCGAGCAGTACTTC. Its translation: CASTEKRGLASEQYF.

The chain recombines TRBV19 with TRBJ1-2, with a possible D match to TRBD1 (5 bases). CDR3 length: 13 residues. V was trimmed by 6 bases and J by 3 bases, leaving 11 bases between them. Germline V gene data show CDR1 as LNHDA and CDR2 as SQIVND (reference sequence). The CDR3 region is CASSSQGDYGYTF. CDR3 nucleotide sequence: TGTGCCAGTAGCAGCCAGGGTGACTATGGCTACACCTTC.

V is TRBV24-1 and J is TRBJ1-5; TRBD1 matches 7 bases. CDR3 length: 13 amino acids. Per germline, CDR1 KGHDR and CDR2 SFDVKD. Trimming removed 5 bases from V and 10 bases from J; junction bases left unmatched: 7. This CDR3 is CATSATGEGPQHF. For the CDR3, the DNA is TGTGCCACCAGTGCAACAGGGGAAGGCCCCCAGCATTTT.

The chain combines TRBV2 with TRBJ1-3; 7 positions agree with TRBD1. Germline loops: CDR1 SNHLY, CDR2 FYNNEI. The CDR3 has 16 amino acids. Germline trimming cut 6 bases from V and 0 bases from J; bases unmatched to any gene: 8. The CDR3 protein is CASRGTVTFSGNTIYF. The CDR3 DNA sequence: TGTGCCAGCAGGGGGACAGTGACCTTCTCTGGAAACACCATATATTTT.

The chain joins TRBV6-4 to TRBJ1-4, with 9 nucleotides matching TRBD1. The CDR3 length is 15 residues. CDR1 and CDR2 from the germline V gene are MRHNA and SNTAGT. V lost 7 bases and J lost 6; bases outside the gene matches: 9. CDR3 loop: CASIARDREYEKLFF. CDR3 coding DNA: TGTGCCAGCATTGCCCGGGACAGGGAGTATGAAAAACTGTTTTTT.

The gene calls are TRBV6-2 or TRBV6-3 and TRBJ1-2; D is possibly TRBD1 (5 bases). Germline loops: CDR1 MNHEY, CDR2 SVGEGT. V was cut by 5 bases and J by 4 bases, with 14 bases left in between. The CDR3 is made up of 14 amino acids. The CDR3 sequence: CASSLQGSLYGYTF. CDR3 in DNA: TGTGCCAGCAGTCTCCAGGGCAGTCTCTATGGCTACACCTTC.

This clonotype was detected only a few times. The CDR3 sequence is CASSLEAGRNYGYTF. The CDR3 bases are TGTGCCAGCAGCTTAGAGGCAGGGAGGAACTATGGCTACACCTTC. The chain links TRBV21-1 to TRBJ1-2. TRBV21-1 is a documented pseudogene. The CDR3 extends over 15 amino acids.

The chain joins TRBV7-2 to TRBJ1-5; 8 positions match TRBD1. This CDR3 spans 15 amino acids. CDR1 SGHTA and CDR2 FQGNSA come from the germline V gene. Germline trimming cut 5 bases from V and 6 bases from J; bases unmatched to any gene: 9. CDR3 amino acids: CASSPTGDGVQPQHF. For the CDR3, the DNA is TGTGCCAGCAGCCCGACAGGGGATGGTGTTCAGCCCCAGCATTTT. The whole variable domain, filled in from reference TRBV7-2 and TRBJ1-5, reads GAGVSQSPSNKVTEKGKDVELRCDPISGHTALYWYRQSLGQGLEFLIYFQGNSAPDKSGLPSDRFSAERTGGSVSTLTIQRTQQEDSAVYLCASSPTGDGVQPQHFGDGTRLSIL.

This clonotype was seen a handful of times. This chain joins TRBV5-1 and TRBJ1-2; D unclear. The CDR3 extends over 15 amino acids. Per germline, CDR1 SGHRS and CDR2 YFSETQ. The germline V and J ends were trimmed by 0 bases and 7 bases, with 16 bases remaining between them. CDR3: CASSLAAAESIGYTF. CDR3 in DNA: TGCGCCAGCAGCTTGGCGGCCGCCGAGAGCATTGGCTACACCTTC. Combining the CDR3 with reference TRBV5-1 and TRBJ1-2 gives the whole variable domain KAGVTQTPRYLIKTRGQQVTLSCSPISGHRSVSWYQQTPGQGLQFLFEYFSETQRNKGNFPGRFSGRQFSNSRSEMNVSTLELGDSALYLCASSLAAAESIGYTFGSGTRLTVV.

In nucleotides, the CDR3 is TGTGCCAGCAGCAAAGAGGCGGACACAACCTACGAGCAGTACTTC. Its protein is CASSKEADTTYEQYF. V is TRBV21-1 and J is TRBJ2-7; the table's D call, TRBD1, was not checked against the DNA. TRBV21-1 is recorded as a pseudogene. The CDR3 extends over 15 amino acids.

This chain joins TRBV19 and TRBJ1-5, with D maybe TRBD1 (5 bases). The CDR3 has 14 amino acids. Per the germline V gene, CDR1 is LNHDA and CDR2 is SQIVND (reference sequence). Trimming shortened V by 3 bases and J by 1 base, and 7 bases separated the two germline ends. CDR3 DNA sequence: TGTGCCAGTAGTATGGGACGAAGCAATCAGCCCCAGCATTTT. Translation gives CASSMGRSNQPQHF.

The chain carries TRBV18 and TRBJ2-7, with D possibly TRBD2 on 6 matching bases. The V gene lost 0 bases and the J gene lost 5 bases, with 11 bases spanning the gap. The CDR3 consists of 14 residues. Germline V CDR1 and CDR2: KGHSH, LQKENI. The CDR3 DNA is TGTGCCAGCTCACCACCGTTGGGAGGCGACGAGCAGTACTTC. Translation: CASSPPLGGDEQYF. The full variable domain, rest sourced from reference TRBV18 and TRBJ2-7, is NAGVMQNPRHLVRRRGQEARLRCSPMKGHSHVYWYRQLPEEGLKFMVYLQKENIIDESGMPKERFSAEFPKEGPSILRIQQVVRGDSAAYFCASSPPLGGDEQYFGPGTRLTVT.